The rows below give T cell receptor beta chains drawn from one sample of a study of T-cell memory formation after mild COVID-19. TCRdb independently ran MiXCR on the 5' RACE reads; one entry per CDR3 protein. This table has roughly 120,000 distinct CDR3 sequences, roughly 15% appearing once. Sequenced material: PBMCs or a T cell subset sorted from them (not recorded which). The source of these receptors is an adult woman who had mild COVID-19 (a few samples of this study predate the infection). Cell type and time point are not known. Both conserved end residues are part of each CDR3. D genes are given only for firm matches. Size is omitted from some rows. Given values are once, few, many or a class for expanded clones.

J gene: TRBJ1-5
clone size: NA
V gene: TRBV6-6
D gene: NA
CDR3 protein: CASSYSRPWANQPQHF
CDR3 DNA: TGTGCCAGCAGTTACTCGCGCCCCTGGGCCAATCAGCCCCAGCATTTT

J gene: TRBJ2-3
clone size: few
V gene: TRBV7-9
D gene: NA
CDR3 protein: CASRDIPTDTQYF
CDR3 DNA: TGTGCCAGCAGGGACATACCCACAGATACGCAGTATTTT

J gene: TRBJ2-5
clone size: NA
V gene: TRBV4-1
D gene: TRBD2
CDR3 protein: CASSQGAGEIQETQYF
CDR3 DNA: TGCGCCAGCAGCCAAGGGGCGGGGGAGATCCAAGAGACCCAGTACTTC

J gene: TRBJ2-3
clone size: NA
V gene: TRBV5-4
D gene: TRBD2
CDR3 protein: CASSLGLAGPNTQYF
CDR3 DNA: TGTGCCAGCAGCTTGGGGCTAGCGGGACCTAATACGCAGTATTTT

J gene: TRBJ2-7
clone size: NA
V gene: TRBV6-2/TRBV6-3
D gene: TRBD2
CDR3 protein: CASSFAGTIYEQYF
CDR3 DNA: TGTGCCAGCAGTTTCGCCGGGACTATCTACGAGCAGTACTTC

J gene: TRBJ2-2
clone size: NA
V gene: TRBV7-2
D gene: NA
CDR3 protein: CASSPRPGTGELFF
CDR3 DNA: TGTGCCAGCAGCCCCCGCCCCGGAACCGGGGAGCTGTTTTTT

J gene: TRBJ1-1
clone size: few
V gene: TRBV12-3/TRBV12-4
D gene: TRBD1
CDR3 protein: CASSPDRANEAFF
CDR3 DNA: TGTGCCAGCAGTCCCGACAGGGCCAATGAAGCTTTCTTT

J gene: TRBJ1-1
clone size: few
V gene: TRBV20-1
D gene: TRBD1
CDR3 protein: CSPLSTRTGSTEAFF
CDR3 DNA: TGCAGTCCTCTTTCGACCCGGACAGGGAGCACTGAAGCTTTCTTT

J gene: TRBJ1-1
clone size: few
V gene: TRBV12-3/TRBV12-4
D gene: NA
CDR3 protein: CASSPRVLPEAFF
CDR3 DNA: TGTGCCAGCAGTCCCAGAGTTCTCCCTGAAGCTTTCTTT

J gene: TRBJ2-7
clone size: NA
V gene: TRBV5-8
D gene: TRBD1
CDR3 protein: CASSLVGTGVTHEQYF
CDR3 DNA: TGTGCCAGCAGCTTGGTCGGGACAGGGGTCACCCACGAGCAGTACTTC

J gene: TRBJ1-1
clone size: NA
V gene: TRBV27
D gene: TRBD1
CDR3 protein: CASSSTGGSFLLNTEAFF
CDR3 DNA: TGTGCCAGCAGTTCCACAGGGGGAAGTTTTTTACTGAACACTGAAGCTTTCTTT

J gene: TRBJ1-5
clone size: NA
V gene: TRBV6-5
D gene: NA
CDR3 protein: CASSTVENQPQHF
CDR3 DNA: TGTGCCAGCAGTACGGTAGAAAATCAGCCCCAGCATTTT

J gene: TRBJ1-1
clone size: few
V gene: TRBV5-1
D gene: TRBD1
CDR3 protein: CASSPLTGDTEAFF
CDR3 DNA: TGCGCCAGCAGCCCGTTGACAGGGGACACTGAAGCTTTCTTT

J gene: TRBJ2-5
clone size: medium-sized
V gene: TRBV24-1
D gene: NA
CDR3 protein: CATSDRWERQETQYF
CDR3 DNA: TGTGCCACCAGTGATCGATGGGAGAGACAAGAGACCCAGTACTTC

J gene: TRBJ2-1
clone size: few
V gene: TRBV21-1
D gene: NA
CDR3 protein: CASSKEGEMGYNEQFF
CDR3 DNA: TGTGCCAGCAGCAAAGAGGGGGAGATGGGCTACAATGAGCAGTTCTTC

J gene: TRBJ2-1
clone size: NA
V gene: TRBV16
D gene: TRBD2
CDR3 protein: CASGTGTSGNEQFF
CDR3 DNA: TGTGCCAGCGGCACCGGGACTAGCGGTAATGAGCAGTTCTTC

J gene: TRBJ2-7
clone size: NA
V gene: TRBV20-1
D gene: NA
CDR3 protein: CSAKQGSYEQYF
CDR3 DNA: TGCAGTGCTAAACAGGGATCCTACGAGCAGTACTTC

J gene: TRBJ2-1
clone size: few
V gene: TRBV12-3/TRBV12-4
D gene: TRBD2
CDR3 protein: CASSVLAGGSSYNEQFF
CDR3 DNA: TGTGCCAGCAGTGTACTAGCGGGGGGTAGCTCCTACAATGAGCAGTTCTTC

J gene: TRBJ1-2
clone size: NA
V gene: TRBV20-1
D gene: NA
CDR3 protein: CSARHRDKVVLDYGYTF
CDR3 DNA: TGCAGTGCTAGACACAGGGACAAGGTCGTTCTGGACTATGGCTACACCTTC

J gene: TRBJ2-6
clone size: many
V gene: TRBV5-1
D gene: NA
CDR3 protein: CASSLSGANVLTF
CDR3 DNA: TGCGCCAGCAGTCTCTCTGGGGCCAACGTCCTGACTTTC

J gene: TRBJ2-5
clone size: NA
V gene: TRBV5-4
D gene: NA
CDR3 protein: CASSPTPRETQYF
CDR3 DNA: TGTGCCAGCAGCCCCACTCCGCGGGAGACCCAGTACTTC

J gene: TRBJ1-1
clone size: NA
V gene: TRBV7-8
D gene: TRBD1
CDR3 protein: CASSPVPGQGKAFF
CDR3 DNA: TGTGCCAGCAGCCCGGTCCCGGGACAGGGAAAGGCTTTCTTT

J gene: TRBJ1-1
clone size: few
V gene: TRBV7-8
D gene: NA
CDR3 protein: CASSLESGQMNTEAFF
CDR3 DNA: TGTGCCAGCAGCTTAGAGTCAGGTCAGATGAACACTGAAGCTTTCTTT

J gene: TRBJ2-3
clone size: NA
V gene: TRBV5-1
D gene: NA
CDR3 protein: CASSLERRGSSDTQYF
CDR3 DNA: TGCGCCAGCAGCTTGGAACGAAGGGGGTCGTCAGATACGCAGTATTTT

J gene: TRBJ2-1
clone size: few
V gene: TRBV12-3/TRBV12-4
D gene: TRBD2
CDR3 protein: CASSELAGGPGDEQFF
CDR3 DNA: TGTGCCAGCAGTGAACTAGCGGGGGGGCCTGGTGATGAGCAGTTCTTC